Below are 9 T cell receptor beta chains sequenced from a single sample in a study of cytomegalovirus exposure and HLA in healthy donors. PCR amplification relied on 60 Vbeta primers (plus 13 Jbeta primers). The repertoire was sequenced with immunoSEQ multiplex PCR; TCRdb's copy has only in-frame clones and lacks some. This sample has about 180,000 clones, with 75% to 85% found just once. What was sequenced was PBMCs. Every receptor here comes from a girl aged 2-10 years in good health and CMV-seropositive.

The chain joins TRBV28 to TRBJ2-7, with 12 bases matching TRBD2. Looked up from germline, CDR1 is MDHEN and CDR2 is SYDVKM. CDR3 length: 14 residues. V was pared by 10 bases and J by 2 bases, with 6 bases of the junction left unmatched. The CDR3 DNA follows: TGTGCCACCGGGACTAGCGGGTCAACCTACGAGCAGTACTTC. This gives the protein CATGTSGSTYEQYF.

This chain connects TRBV5-5 to TRBJ2-2; 10 bases map to TRBD2. The J segment lost 9 bases and the V segment lost 4 bases, leaving 15 bases of the junction unmatched. CDR1 and CDR2 (germline): SGHKS, YYEKEE (reference sequence). There are 17 residues in the CDR3. CDR3 sequence reads: CASSRSSSGGPNWELFF. In DNA, the CDR3 is TGTGCCAGCAGCAGATCGTCTAGCGGGGGTCCTAATTGGGAGCTGTTTTTT.

V usage is TRBV19 and J usage is TRBJ1-3, with 9 bases aligning to TRBD1. From germline, CDR1 is LNHDA and CDR2 SQIVND (reference sequence). V lost 3 bases to trimming and J lost 6 bases; unmatched junction nucleotides: 3. The CDR3 loop spans 14 amino acids. CDR3 sequence reads: CASSIGTGQNTIYF. CDR3 DNA sequence: TGTGCCAGTAGTATCGGGACAGGGCAAAACACCATATATTTT.

With respect to this clone: The sample holds other DNA sequences that translate to the same CDR3. The J gene is TRBJ1-5, the V gene TRBV6-1; D gene uncertain. In germline, CDR1 is MNHNS, CDR2 SASEGT. V dropped 4 bases and J dropped 6 bases, with 13 bases sitting between them. The CDR3 has 14 amino acids. The CDR3 sequence: CASSATGYGQPQHF. CDR3 in DNA: TGTGCCAGCAGTGCAACGGGGTATGGTCAGCCCCAGCATTTT.

The chain links TRBV11-3 to TRBJ2-5; 8 positions agree with TRBD1. The CDR3 has 17 amino acids. V shed 0 bases and J 2 bases; nucleotides not matched to a gene: 8. Germline assignment: CDR1 SGHNT and CDR2 YENEEA. In nucleotides, the CDR3 is TGTGCCAGCAGCTTAGATTCGGTGCAGGGGGCTCAAGAGACCCAGTACTTC. The encoded protein is CASSLDSVQGAQETQYF.

The genes are TRBV10-3 and TRBJ1-1, with D possibly matching TRBD1 (6 bases). V lost 5 bases and J 1 base, leaving 14 bases between the germline ends. Per the germline V gene, CDR1 is ENHRY and CDR2 is SYGVKD. CDR3 length: 15 residues. This CDR3 reads CAISTNRETNTEAFF. DNA for the CDR3: TGTGCCATCAGTACTAACAGGGAAACGAACACTGAAGCTTTCTTT.

The rearrangement joins TRBV28 to TRBJ1-3; perhaps TRBD1 as D (5 bases). The ends were cut back, 3 bases at V and 0 bases at J, with 18 bases in the middle. The CDR3 is 18 residues long. CDR1 and CDR2 from the germline V gene are MDHEN and SYDVKM. Written as DNA, the CDR3 is TGTGCCAGCAGTTTGCTGTTTTGGGACGGGGGCTCTGGAAACACCATATATTTT. Its protein is CASSLLFWDGGSGNTIYF.

V is TRBV7-3 and J is TRBJ1-1, with 7 bases lining up with TRBD1. Germline loops: CDR1 SGHTA, CDR2 FQGTGA. This CDR3 is 11 amino acids long. The trim removed 6 bases at V and 10 bases at J, leaving 5 bases unmatched. CDR3 DNA: TGTGCCAGCAGTAAGGGGGCCGGAGCTTTCTTT. This sequence encodes CASSKGAGAFF.

The V gene is TRBV11-3, the J gene TRBJ2-5, with 8 bases identical to TRBD2. Germline lookup yields CDR1 SGHNT and CDR2 YENEEA. Trimming took 4 bases from V and 4 from J; bases not matched to a gene: 2. This CDR3 is 13 amino acids long. This chain's CDR3 is CASSSAGVETQYF. Here the CDR3 DNA reads TGTGCCAGCAGCTCAGCGGGAGTAGAGACCCAGTACTTC.